This T cell receptor beta chain is drawn from a study of blood T cell repertoires in COVID-19. Study background: The study drew acute and convalescent COVID-19 samples from the United States, Italy and Spain. PBMCs, B-cell-depleted T cells, or T cells were the source of the cDNA or gDNA that made up the material.

As processed by the authors: Researchers report that nucleated cell counts were estimated from reference gene primer amplification. Only in-frame clones appear in the TCRdb table, and some are missing; sequencing was by immunoSEQ multiplex PCR. V and J calls and clone size follow that table, whereas D and trimming were derived from the DNA. The table lists 240,000 or so clones, approximately 85% of them singletons. J was trimmed by 6 bases and V by 4 bases; bases with no gene match: 10. Germline CDR1 reads LNHDA; CDR2 reads SQIVND (reference sequence). This CDR3 region has 16 residues. Sequencing was done on a sample of peripheral blood. The chain carries TRBV19 and TRBJ2-3, with 10 bases identical to TRBD1. This sequence originates from a man older than 75 with acute or convalescent COVID-19. The CDR3 DNA is TGTGCCAGTAGTACCCGGACAGGGGGTATTACGGATACGCAGTATTTT. This translates into CASSTRTGGITDTQYF.